This T cell receptor (beta chain) derives from a study of T cell repertoires in cytomegalovirus infection. Study overall: Matching HLA type and CMV infection were both indicated by public TCR beta signatures. Whole-study results and caveats: There were HLA-C-restricted CMV-specific TCR beta clonotypes dominating the ex vivo response. Accumulated public TCR beta family frequency recognized individuals carrying CMV together with the relevant HLA.

A word on this clonotype: Its antigen is unidentified.

Each CDR3 protein is one row after TCRdb ran MiXCR on the reads. The sample lists almost 550,000 distinct CDR3 sequences, approximately 15% occurring once. CDR1 is MNHEY and CDR2 is SVGAGI in the germline V gene. V dropped 0 bases and J dropped 7 bases, with 21 bases sitting between them. There are 17 residues in the CDR3. The source is a human donor in good health (CMV status not recorded). Some clones in this sample may be carry-over from other donors' samples. The chain has TRBV6-5 and TRBJ1-2; D is unresolved. The material sequenced was CD8+ T cells from PBMCs. DNA for the CDR3: TGTGCCAGCAGTTACTCGACAACGGTCCCATCTCTCGGTGGCTACACCTTC. Protein: CASSYSTTVPSLGGYTF.